These T cell receptor beta chains were read from a single sample in a study of blood T cell repertoires in COVID-19. Here immunoSEQ multiplex PCR was the method, and the copy in TCRdb shows in-frame clones only, minus some. The sample shows about 150,000 clones, roughly 80% of them seen only once. The sample was peripheral blood. The receptors here all came from a woman aged 55-69 years with acute or convalescent COVID-19. Each CDR3 is given with its conserved first and last residue. Fields, in order: clone size, V gene, J gene, D gene, CDR3 DNA, CDR3 protein. A D gene is named only where the DNA matches it firmly. Where a row states a size, it is once, few, many or the class of an expanded clone; other rows omit it.

>.|TRBV2|TRBJ2-7|.
TGTGCCAGCAGTGTATTGGGGCTCTCCTACGAGCAGTACTTC
CASSVLGLSYEQYF
>.|TRBV5-1|TRBJ1-2|TRBD1
TGCGCCAGCAGCTTGGGACAGGGGGGCGATGGCTACACCTTC
CASSLGQGGDGYTF
>.|TRBV7-3|TRBJ2-5|.
TGTGCCAGCAGCTCCCCGGCGGCACAAGAGACCCAGTACTTC
CASSSPAAQETQYF
>few|TRBV4-2|TRBJ2-2|TRBD1
TGTGCCAGCAGCCAACGTCAGGGGGACACCGGGGAGCTGTTTTTT
CASSQRQGDTGELFF
>.|TRBV12-3/TRBV12-4|TRBJ1-2|TRBD1
TGTGCCAGCAGGGGACAGGGGGCCTGGGGCTACACCTTC
CASRGQGAWGYTF
>.|TRBV11-1|TRBJ2-7|.
TGTGCCAGCAGCTTGCGAGGGTTCGAGCAGTACTTC
CASSLRGFEQYF
>.|TRBV28|TRBJ1-2|TRBD1
TGTGCCAGCAGCCCAGGGGGCAGGGATGGCTACACCTTC
CASSPGGRDGYTF
>.|TRBV6-1|TRBJ1-5|.
TGTGCCAGCAGTGAAGCGCTTCTTATCGCAGATAGCAATCAGCCCCAGCATTTT
CASSEALLIADSNQPQHF
>.|TRBV5-6|TRBJ2-7|.
TGTGCCAGCAGCCCCTTGCCCAGGGACGAGCAGTACTTC
CASSPLPRDEQYF
>.|TRBV3-1/TRBV3-2|TRBJ1-3|TRBD1
TGTGCCAGCAGACAGGGGTCTGGAAACACCATATATTTT
CASRQGSGNTIYF
>.|TRBV11-1|TRBJ2-5|.
TGTGCCAGCAGCGTCCAAAGGGGGCAAGAGACCCAGTACTTC
CASSVQRGQETQYF
>.|TRBV9|TRBJ1-1|TRBD1
TGTGCCAGCAGCCCCTCACAGGGGGCCGCGGCCACTGAAGCTTTCTTT
CASSPSQGAAATEAFF
>.|TRBV19|TRBJ2-1|TRBD2
TGTGCCAGTAGTATAACCGGGACTAGCGGGGGGGCTCGCAATGAGCAGTTCTTC
CASSITGTSGGARNEQFF
>once|TRBV5-1|TRBJ1-3|.
TGCGCCAGCAGTACAGGGTCCTCTGGAAACACCATATATTTT
CASSTGSSGNTIYF
>.|TRBV5-1|TRBJ2-7|TRBD1
TGCGCCAGCAGCTTGGATCCAGGGGGTCCCTCCTACGAGCAGTACTTC
CASSLDPGGPSYEQYF
>.|TRBV7-9|TRBJ1-6|TRBD1
TGTGCCAGCAGTCACCGCAGGGGGAAGGATCTTTCACCCCTCCACTTT
CASSHRRGKDLSPLHF
>.|TRBV7-3|TRBJ1-2|.
TGTGCCAGCAGCTCGACAGGAGTCTATGGCTACACCTTC
CASSSTGVYGYTF
>.|TRBV7-9|TRBJ1-6|.
TGTGCCAGCAGCTTTTTAGGGGACTATAATTCACCCCTCCACTTT
CASSFLGDYNSPLHF
>once|TRBV7-2|TRBJ1-1|.
TGTGCCAGCAGCTTACAGACGGGGGTGGCTGAAGCTTTCTTT
CASSLQTGVAEAFF
>.|TRBV7-9|TRBJ2-3|TRBD2
TGTGCCAGCAGCTCGACTAGCGGGGGGAACACAGATACGCAGTATTTT
CASSSTSGGNTDTQYF
>.|TRBV3-1/TRBV3-2|TRBJ2-3|TRBD2
TGTGCCAGCAGCCGGACTAGCGGGGTCTCAGATACGCAGTATTTT
CASSRTSGVSDTQYF
>.|TRBV6-5|TRBJ2-2|.
TGTGCCAGCAGTTACTCAACTAGCTCGAACACCGGGGAGCTGTTTTTT
CASSYSTSSNTGELFF
>.|TRBV15|TRBJ1-2|.
TGTGCCACCAGCAGAGATTACACAGCTAACTATGGCTACACCTTC
CATSRDYTANYGYTF
>once|TRBV19|TRBJ1-2|TRBD1
TGTGCCAGTAGTAAGGACAGGGCGGCCTATGGCTACACCTTC
CASSKDRAAYGYTF
>once|TRBV19|TRBJ1-2|.
TGTGCCAGTAGTCTACAGGGAACTGGCTACACCTTC
CASSLQGTGYTF
>.|TRBV5-1|TRBJ1-1|TRBD1
TGCGCCAGCAGCGGGACAGGGTTCGGAACTGAAGCTTTCTTT
CASSGTGFGTEAFF
>.|TRBV7-9|TRBJ1-6|.
TGTGCCAGCAGCCTACGTTCTAGTGAGGATAATTCACCCCTCCACTTT
CASSLRSSEDNSPLHF
>.|TRBV13|TRBJ2-1|TRBD2
TGTGCCAGCAGCTTGGAGCGGGGGGGTTTATCCTACAATGAGCAGTTCTTC
CASSLERGGLSYNEQFF